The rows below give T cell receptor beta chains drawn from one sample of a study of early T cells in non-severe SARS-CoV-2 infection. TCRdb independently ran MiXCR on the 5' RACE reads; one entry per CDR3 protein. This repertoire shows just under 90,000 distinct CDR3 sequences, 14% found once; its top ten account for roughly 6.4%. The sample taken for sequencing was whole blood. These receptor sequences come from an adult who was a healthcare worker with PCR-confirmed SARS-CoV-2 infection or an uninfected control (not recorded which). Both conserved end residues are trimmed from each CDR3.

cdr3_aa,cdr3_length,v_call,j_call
ASSLDRGRYEQY,12,TRBV7-2,TRBJ2-7
AWRPSYNSPLH,11,TRBV30,TRBJ1-6
ASSPGTANTEAF,12,TRBV7-6,TRBJ1-1
ASSITPDPNTEAF,13,TRBV7-2,TRBJ1-1
SAHGPKGQGDYEQY,14,TRBV20-1,TRBJ2-7
ASSRPNTEAF,10,TRBV28,TRBJ1-1
ASSYGAGTYNSPLH,14,TRBV6-6,TRBJ1-6
ASSIGLLAGEGEQF,14,TRBV19,TRBJ2-1
ASGPGLAGNQPQH,13,TRBV28,TRBJ1-5
ASGGQGVINSPLH,13,TRBV7-2,TRBJ1-6
SARAGLAGFIETQY,14,TRBV20-1,TRBJ2-5
ASSPPGLAATDTQY,14,TRBV3-1,TRBJ2-3
ASSPRRGQDTGELF,14,TRBV14,TRBJ2-2
ASSSKTGGGETQY,13,TRBV7-9,TRBJ2-5
ATSGAQGIEAF,11,TRBV15,TRBJ1-1
ASSLGLAGVNEQF,13,TRBV7-2,TRBJ2-1
ASSPRGEGAGSPYEQY,16,TRBV18,TRBJ2-7
SARQRSNTGELF,12,TRBV29-1,TRBJ2-2
ASQYQGLGELF,11,TRBV6-1,TRBJ2-2
SATDGQPQH,9,TRBV20-1,TRBJ1-5
ASSPREREIDYEQY,14,TRBV7-2,TRBJ2-7
ATSRVLGYTEAF,12,TRBV15,TRBJ1-1
ASSWVLREGGTDTQY,15,TRBV6-1,TRBJ2-3
ASRGPLAAFEQY,12,TRBV21-1,TRBJ2-7
ASSADRVQPQH,11,TRBV6-2/TRBV6-3,TRBJ1-5
ASSLVGTGGDEQY,13,TRBV28,TRBJ2-7
ASSPQAGANVLT,12,TRBV5-4,TRBJ2-6
ASSAGAYGYT,10,TRBV9,TRBJ1-2
ASSRRAVAKNIQY,13,TRBV28,TRBJ2-4
ASRQDKQDTEAF,12,TRBV4-1,TRBJ1-1
ASSEGQGSTDTQY,13,TRBV2,TRBJ2-3
ATSDSNEVGQYNEQF,15,TRBV24-1,TRBJ2-1
ASSYFQGRGPFEQF,14,TRBV6-5,TRBJ2-1
ASSLAHGGLAGKGPTDTQY,19,TRBV7-6,TRBJ2-3
ASSLTQRDEKLF,12,TRBV28,TRBJ1-4
ASSLAGRSMKPQH,13,TRBV12-3/TRBV12-4,TRBJ1-5
SAREGQANTGELF,13,TRBV20-1,TRBJ2-2
ASSLDQRGTRVEF,13,TRBV11-2,TRBJ2-1
ASSYEGTTEAF,11,TRBV6-2/TRBV6-3,TRBJ1-1
ASSYLRGPLSGANVLT,16,TRBV6-5,TRBJ2-6
ASSPSSGDTQY,11,TRBV18,TRBJ2-3
ASSKGGLGRTIDTEAF,16,TRBV21-1,TRBJ1-1
ASSEFKNTEAF,11,TRBV2,TRBJ1-1
ASSLAQAQY,9,TRBV11-2,TRBJ2-5
SVEWTGAGTEAF,12,TRBV29-1,TRBJ1-1